This TCR beta chain is from a study of blood T cell repertoires in COVID-19. Germline-derived CDR1 and CDR2 are SEHNR and FQNEAQ (reference sequence). The CDR3 is made up of 14 amino acids. Trimming shortened V by 5 bases and J by 3 bases, and 14 bases separated the two germline ends. Original processing notes: Using reference gene primer amplification, nucleated cell counts were estimated. Measured with immunoSEQ multiplex PCR; TCRdb has only the in-frame clones, and not every one. Clonal size and the V and J genes are those of that table, whereas D and trimming came from the DNA. The sample lists roughly 250,000 clones; under 85% were seen once.

V usage is TRBV7-9 and J usage is TRBJ2-7; D is perhaps TRBD1 (6 bases). The source material was peripheral blood. The receptor was derived from a human donor in a cohort sampled during active COVID-19. The CDR3, as DNA: TGTGCCAGCAGCCCTATCAGACAGGACTACGAGCAGTACTTC. Its translation is CASSPIRQDYEQYF.